Each of the 4 T cell receptor beta chains below was sequenced from the same sample in a study of T cell responses to AZD1222 COVID-19 vaccine. Sequencing used immunoSEQ multiplex PCR; TCRdb keeps in-frame clones, though not all of them. This sample has some 140,000 clones, with roughly nine tenths found just once. Sequenced material: peripheral blood, taken 28 days after the second AZD1222 dose. The receptor source for this set is an adult who received the AZD1222 COVID-19 vaccine.

This chain joins TRBV10-3 and TRBJ1-5; D ambiguous. Germline CDR1 reads ENHRY; CDR2 reads SYGVKD. V was cut by 5 bases and J by 0 bases, with 11 bases left in between. The CDR3 covers 15 residues. The DNA for the CDR3 is TGTGCCATCAGTAGCCAAGTAGGTAGCAATCAGCCCCAGCATTTT. Amino acids: CAISSQVGSNQPQHF.

The chain combines TRBV7-2 with TRBJ2-7; 9 bases are shared with TRBD1. The CDR3 covers 14 residues. V shed 4 bases, J shed 4 bases, and the junction held 5 bases outside the gene matches. The germline V gene encodes CDR1 SGHTA and CDR2 FQGNSA. CDR3: CASSSGTGYYEQYF. CDR3 DNA: TGTGCCAGCAGCTCCGGGACAGGGTATTACGAGCAGTACTTC. Supplemented by reference TRBV7-2 and TRBJ2-7, the full variable domain reads GAGVSQSPSNKVTEKGKDVELRCDPISGHTALYWYRQSLGQGLEFLIYFQGNSAPDKSGLPSDRFSAERTGGSVSTLTIQRTQQEDSAVYLCASSSGTGYYEQYFGPGTRLTVT.

This clone was detected once. The rearrangement joins TRBV4-1 to TRBJ2-6, with 9 bases lining up with TRBD1. Germline loops: CDR1 MGHRA, CDR2 YSYEKL. Losses at the gene ends were 4 bases for V and 4 bases for J; bases not matched to a gene: 11. The CDR3 length is 18 residues. CDR3 sequence: CASSRAGTGRPGANVLTF. CDR3 in DNA: TGCGCCAGCAGCCGAGCCGGGACAGGGAGGCCCGGGGCCAACGTCCTGACTTTC.

CDR3 region: CASSLLGTFGNTIYF. DNA for the CDR3: TGTGCCAGCAGCCTACTTGGGACATTTGGAAACACCATATATTTT. This rearrangement joins TRBV3-1 (or the pseudogene TRBV3-2) to TRBJ1-3; D perhaps matches TRBD1 (6 bases). The CDR3 consists of 15 residues. V dropped 4 bases and J dropped 3 bases, with 13 bases sitting between them. Germline V gives CDR1 LGHDT, CDR2 YNNKEL (reference sequence).